A selection of T cell receptor beta chains follows, all from one sample in a study of T cell changes during pregnancy in multiple sclerosis. Produced via immunoSEQ multiplex PCR; TCRdb's table is partial and in-frame only. This table holds tens of thousands of clones, approximately 94% found once. Sequenced material: CD8+ T cells from peripheral blood mononuclear cells, taken before pregnancy. Source of these receptors: a female donor with multiple sclerosis, enrolled in a pregnancy study. The CDR3 runs from the conserved cysteine through the conserved F or W. The D gene is left open where the match is weak. Clone size is stated in some rows and not others, as once, few, many or a class when expanded.

>.|TRBV4-1|.|TRBJ2-7
TGCGCCAGCAGCCAAGGACACAACTACGAGCAGTACTTC
CASSQGHNYEQYF
>.|TRBV29-1|few|TRBJ1-2
TGCAGCGTTCGAGGGAACTATGGCTACACCTTC
CSVRGNYGYTF
>TRBD1|TRBV19|.|TRBJ2-7
TGTGCCAGTAGTATCGGGACAGGGGGTATCGACGAGCAGTACTTC
CASSIGTGGIDEQYF
>.|TRBV28|.|TRBJ2-7
TGTGCCAGCAGTCCCACCCTCGGGTACGAGCAGTACTTC
CASSPTLGYEQYF
>TRBD2|TRBV27|once|TRBJ2-7
TGTGCCAGCAGTTTATCGACTAGCGGGAGGGGCGAGCAGTACTTC
CASSLSTSGRGEQYF
>TRBD2|TRBV19|.|TRBJ2-7
TGTGCCAGTAGTCCTAGCGGGAGCGGCTACGAGCAGTACTTC
CASSPSGSGYEQYF
>.|TRBV27|.|TRBJ2-7
TGTGCCAGCAGTCCAGGGGTCGCGTACGAGCAGTACTTC
CASSPGVAYEQYF
>.|TRBV5-1|.|TRBJ1-1
TGCGCCAGCAGCTGGGCTGGGGGGGCCGGCACTGAAGCTTTCTTT
CASSWAGGAGTEAFF
>TRBD2|TRBV7-2|.|TRBJ2-1
TGTGCCAGCAGCTCGACTAGCGGGAGGGTTGATGAGCAGTTCTTC
CASSSTSGRVDEQFF
>.|TRBV19|.|TRBJ1-5
TGTGCCAGTAGTATTGCGAGTTCCAATCAGCCCCAGCATTTT
CASSIASSNQPQHF
>.|TRBV2|.|TRBJ1-2
TGTGCCAGCAGTGAATTCGTTGGAGACTATGGCTACACCTTC
CASSEFVGDYGYTF
>.|TRBV29-1|.|TRBJ1-2
TGCAGCGTTCGGGATTATGGCTACACCTTC
CSVRDYGYTF
>.|TRBV5-1|.|TRBJ2-3
TGCGCCAGCAGCTTGGGAGTAGCGGCAACAGATACGCAGTATTTT
CASSLGVAATDTQYF
>.|TRBV4-1|once|TRBJ2-1
TGCGCCAGCAGCCAAGAGGGGGCCCGCTACAATGAGCAGTTCTTC
CASSQEGARYNEQFF
>TRBD1|TRBV2|.|TRBJ2-5
TGTGCCAGCAGCCTGACAGGGGGCGGGGGAGAGACCCAGTACTTC
CASSLTGGGGETQYF
>.|TRBV6-4|once|TRBJ1-1
TGTGCCAGCAGTGACTCGACGGGGGTATCTGAAGCTTTCTTT
CASSDSTGVSEAFF
>TRBD2|TRBV4-2|.|TRBJ2-1
TGTGCCAGCAGCCAACTCGGGACTAGCGGGAGTTACAATGAGCAGTTCTTC
CASSQLGTSGSYNEQFF
>.|TRBV10-1|.|TRBJ1-2
TGCGCCATCCCAGTTGCTCAAACCTACTATGGCTACACCTTC
CAIPVAQTYYGYTF
>.|TRBV27|.|TRBJ2-7
TGTGCCAGCAGTTTGGGTAGACTAACCTACGAGCAGTACTTC
CASSLGRLTYEQYF
>.|TRBV4-1|.|TRBJ1-2
TGCGCCAGCAGCCCGGAGGACAGTGGGGTCGGCTACACCTTC
CASSPEDSGVGYTF
>TRBD1|TRBV6-1|once|TRBJ2-7
TGTGCCAGCAGTACCGGGACAGGAAGCTCCTACGAGCAGTACTTC
CASSTGTGSSYEQYF
>TRBD1|TRBV30|.|TRBJ1-5
TGTGCCTGGAGTCTAGGGGGCTTCAATCAGCCCCAGCATTTT
CAWSLGGFNQPQHF
>TRBD1|TRBV30|.|TRBJ1-1
TGTGCCTGGAGTGTAACAGGGGACACTGAAGCTTTCTTT
CAWSVTGDTEAFF
>.|TRBV6-1|.|TRBJ1-5
TGTGCCAGCAGTGAAAACAGGTTAAATCAGCCCCAGCATTTT
CASSENRLNQPQHF
>TRBD2|TRBV7-9|.|TRBJ2-1
TGTGCCAGCAGCTTCCGCAGGACTAGCGTCTACAATGAGCAGTTCTTC
CASSFRRTSVYNEQFF
>.|TRBV7-9|.|TRBJ1-4
TGTGCCACACAATGGGGCCGGGATGAAAAACTGTTTTTT
CATQWGRDEKLFF
>TRBD2|TRBV7-2|.|TRBJ2-3
TGTGCCAGCAGCTTAGTTGCTAGCGGGAGACGAACTAGCACAGATACGCAGTATTTT
CASSLVASGRRTSTDTQYF